The source of this T cell receptor beta chain is a study of T cell responses to AZD1222 COVID-19 vaccine. Study observations and caveats: Females outnumbered males among donors, who were mostly white British; clonal diversity was possibly underestimated.

TCRdb keeps only in-frame clones here, not all; method: immunoSEQ multiplex PCR. The table lists over 150,000 clones, roughly 90% of them singletons, with roughly 4% in the top ten. In the case of this clone: The antigen is unknown.

CDR1 SGHVS and CDR2 FNYEAQ come from the germline V gene. Trimming left V 4 bases short and J 3 bases short, with 6 bases between. The length of the CDR3 is 12 residues. The sequence was collected from an adult who received the AZD1222 COVID-19 vaccine. The starting material was peripheral blood, obtained 28 days after the second AZD1222 dose. The chain carries TRBV7-6 and TRBJ1-1; no clear D. The CDR3 DNA reads TGTGCCAGCAGCTCGGGTTACACTGAAGCTTTCTTT. Protein: CASSSGYTEAFF.